The present entry profiles one TCR beta chain with its context. Its antigen remains unknown. This specimen comes from a study of CXCR3-negative and CXCR3-positive naive CD8 T cells. Findings of the study overall: Partially decreased CXCR3 expression was recorded after cryopreservation, and fresh PBMCs were used in most assays.

Per the germline V gene, CDR1 is MGHRA and CDR2 is YSYEKL. The CDR3 runs to 14 residues. In preparing the TRB cDNA libraries, 5' RACE with UMI labels was used. TCRdb derives one entry per CDR3 protein from the 5' RACE reads, leaving out DNA. This sample contains about 22,000 distinct CDR3 sequences. This TCR was recovered from a human donor in good health. Some clones in this sample may be carry-over from other donors' samples. The chain combines TRBV4-1 with TRBJ2-4; TCRdb's D call, TRBD1, is unchecked because there is no DNA. The sample taken for sequencing was memory CD8+ T cells from blood. CDR3: CASSQATGTGYKYF.